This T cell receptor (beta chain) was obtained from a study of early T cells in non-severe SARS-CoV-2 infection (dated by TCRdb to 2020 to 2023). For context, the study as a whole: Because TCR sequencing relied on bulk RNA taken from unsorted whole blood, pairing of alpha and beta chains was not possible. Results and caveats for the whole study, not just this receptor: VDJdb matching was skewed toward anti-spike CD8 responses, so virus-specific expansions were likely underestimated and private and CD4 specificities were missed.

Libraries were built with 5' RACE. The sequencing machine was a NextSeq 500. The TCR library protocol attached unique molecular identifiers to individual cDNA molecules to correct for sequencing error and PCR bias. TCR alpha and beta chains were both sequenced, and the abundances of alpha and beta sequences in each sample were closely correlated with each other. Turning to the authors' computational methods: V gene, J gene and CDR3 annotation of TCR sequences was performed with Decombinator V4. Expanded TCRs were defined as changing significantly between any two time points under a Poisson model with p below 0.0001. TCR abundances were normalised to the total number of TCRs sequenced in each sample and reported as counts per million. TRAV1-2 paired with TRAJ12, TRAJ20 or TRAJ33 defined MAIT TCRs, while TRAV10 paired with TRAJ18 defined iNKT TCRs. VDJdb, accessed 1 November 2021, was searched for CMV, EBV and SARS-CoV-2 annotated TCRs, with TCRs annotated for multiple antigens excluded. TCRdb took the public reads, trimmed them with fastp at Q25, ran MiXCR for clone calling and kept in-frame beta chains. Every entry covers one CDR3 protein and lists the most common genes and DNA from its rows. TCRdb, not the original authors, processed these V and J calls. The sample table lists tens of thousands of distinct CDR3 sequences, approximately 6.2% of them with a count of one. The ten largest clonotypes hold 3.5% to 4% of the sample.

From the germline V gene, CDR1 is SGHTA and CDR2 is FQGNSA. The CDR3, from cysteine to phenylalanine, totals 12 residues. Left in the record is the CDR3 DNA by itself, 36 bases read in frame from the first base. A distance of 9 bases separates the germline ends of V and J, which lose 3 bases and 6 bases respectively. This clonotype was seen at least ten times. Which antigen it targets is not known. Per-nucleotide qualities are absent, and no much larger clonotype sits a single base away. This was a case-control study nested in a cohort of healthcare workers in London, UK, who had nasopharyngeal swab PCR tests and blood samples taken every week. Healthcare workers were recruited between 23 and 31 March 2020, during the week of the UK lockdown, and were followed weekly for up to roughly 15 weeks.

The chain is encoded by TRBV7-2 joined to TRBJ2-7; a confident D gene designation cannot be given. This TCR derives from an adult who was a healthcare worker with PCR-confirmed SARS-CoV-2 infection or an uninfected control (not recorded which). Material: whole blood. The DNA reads TGTGCCAGCAGCTTTACCCTGGGCGAGCAGTACTTC. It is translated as CASSFTLGEQYF.